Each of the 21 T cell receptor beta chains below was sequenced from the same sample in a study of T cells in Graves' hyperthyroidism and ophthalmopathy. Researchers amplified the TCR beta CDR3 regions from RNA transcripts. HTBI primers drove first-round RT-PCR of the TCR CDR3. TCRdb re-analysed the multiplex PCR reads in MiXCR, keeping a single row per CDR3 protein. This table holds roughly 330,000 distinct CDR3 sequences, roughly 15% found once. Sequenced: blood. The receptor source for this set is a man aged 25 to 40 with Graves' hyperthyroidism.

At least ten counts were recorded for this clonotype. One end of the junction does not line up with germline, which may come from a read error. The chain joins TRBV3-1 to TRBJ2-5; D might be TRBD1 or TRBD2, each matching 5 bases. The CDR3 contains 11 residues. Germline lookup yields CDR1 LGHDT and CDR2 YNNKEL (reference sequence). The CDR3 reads CASSQGTGPHF. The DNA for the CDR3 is TGTGCCAGCAGCCAAGGGACGGGACCCCACTTC.

DNA for the CDR3: TGTGCCAGCAGTTACCTTGGTACGGAGACCTACGAGCAGTACTTC. Amino acids: CASSYLGTETYEQYF. The rearrangement links TRBV6-2 or TRBV6-3 to TRBJ2-7; no clear D gene. Trimming removed 2 bases from V and 2 bases from J, with 13 bases in between. Germline V gene lookup returns CDR1 MNHEY and CDR2 SVGEGT. CDR3 length equals 15 residues.

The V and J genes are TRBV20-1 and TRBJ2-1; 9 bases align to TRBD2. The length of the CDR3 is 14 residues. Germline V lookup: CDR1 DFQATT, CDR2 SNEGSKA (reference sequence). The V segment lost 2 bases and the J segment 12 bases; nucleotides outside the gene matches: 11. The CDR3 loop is CSARWMVAGVGQFF. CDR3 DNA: TGCAGTGCTAGATGGATGGTAGCGGGAGTAGGGCAGTTCTTC.

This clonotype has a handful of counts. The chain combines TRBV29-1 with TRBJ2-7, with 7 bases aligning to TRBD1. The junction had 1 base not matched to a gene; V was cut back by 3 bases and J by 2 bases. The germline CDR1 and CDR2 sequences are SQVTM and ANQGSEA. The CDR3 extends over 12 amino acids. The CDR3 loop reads CSVETGTYEQYF. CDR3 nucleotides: TGCAGCGTTGAGACAGGGACCTACGAGCAGTACTTC.

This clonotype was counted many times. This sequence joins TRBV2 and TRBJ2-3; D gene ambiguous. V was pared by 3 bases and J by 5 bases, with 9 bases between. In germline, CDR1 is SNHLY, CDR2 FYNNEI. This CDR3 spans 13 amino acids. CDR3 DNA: TGTGCCAGCAGTGAGCCGCGGTTAGATACGCAGTATTTT. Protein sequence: CASSEPRLDTQYF.

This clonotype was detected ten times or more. The CDR3 region has the DNA TGTGCCAGCAGTTTACGGGCGGGAAGGAACGAGCAGTACTTC. Amino acid sequence: CASSLRAGRNEQYF. The chain is built from TRBV27 and TRBJ2-7, with a weak D call TRBD2 (6 bases). V was shortened by 2 bases and J by 5 bases, with 13 bases between the two germline ends. The CDR3 runs to 14 residues. Germline assignment: CDR1 MNHEY and CDR2 SMNVEV (reference sequence).

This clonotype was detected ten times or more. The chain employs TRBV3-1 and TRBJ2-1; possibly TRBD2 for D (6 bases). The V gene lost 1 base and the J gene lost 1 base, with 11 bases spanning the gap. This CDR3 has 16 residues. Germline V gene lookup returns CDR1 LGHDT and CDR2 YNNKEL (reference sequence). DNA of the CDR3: TGTGCCAGCAGCCAAGTATGGAGGGAGTCCTACAATGAGCAGTTCTTC. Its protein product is CASSQVWRESYNEQFF.

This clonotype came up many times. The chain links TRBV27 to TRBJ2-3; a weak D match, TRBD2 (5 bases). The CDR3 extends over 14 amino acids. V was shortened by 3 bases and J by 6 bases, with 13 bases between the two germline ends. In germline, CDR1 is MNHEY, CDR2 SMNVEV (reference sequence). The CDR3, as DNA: TGTGCCAGCAGTTTCGGTCCCCGGGGTGATACGCAGTATTTT. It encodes CASSFGPRGDTQYF.

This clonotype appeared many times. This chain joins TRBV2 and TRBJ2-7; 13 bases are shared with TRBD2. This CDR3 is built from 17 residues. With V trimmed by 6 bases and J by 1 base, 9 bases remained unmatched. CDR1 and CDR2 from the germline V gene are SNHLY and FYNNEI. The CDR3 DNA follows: TGTGCCAGCAGGGCACGACTAGCGGGAGGACAATCCTACGAGCAGTACTTC. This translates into CASRARLAGGQSYEQYF.

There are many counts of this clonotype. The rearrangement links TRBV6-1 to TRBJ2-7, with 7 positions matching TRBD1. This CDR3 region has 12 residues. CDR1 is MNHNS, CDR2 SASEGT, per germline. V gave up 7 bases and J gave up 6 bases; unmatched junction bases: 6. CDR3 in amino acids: CASTGTAAEQYF. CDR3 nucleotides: TGTGCCAGCACCGGGACAGCCGCCGAGCAGTACTTC.

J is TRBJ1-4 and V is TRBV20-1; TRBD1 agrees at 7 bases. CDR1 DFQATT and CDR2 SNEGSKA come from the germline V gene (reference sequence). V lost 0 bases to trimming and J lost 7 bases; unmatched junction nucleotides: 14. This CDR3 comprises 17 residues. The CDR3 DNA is TGCAGTGCTAGAGATCGGTTTGAGGGGGCGGAAGGTGAAAAACTGTTTTTT. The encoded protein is CSARDRFEGAEGEKLFF.

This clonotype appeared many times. CDR3: CASRGGGQGQSEAFF. The CDR3 DNA reads TGTGCCAGCCGCGGGGGCGGACAGGGGCAGTCTGAAGCTTTCTTT. The chain has TRBV28 and TRBJ1-1, with 9 bases aligning to TRBD1. J was trimmed by 6 bases and V by 8 bases; bases with no gene match: 13. CDR3 length: 15 amino acids. Germline V gives CDR1 MDHEN, CDR2 SYDVKM.

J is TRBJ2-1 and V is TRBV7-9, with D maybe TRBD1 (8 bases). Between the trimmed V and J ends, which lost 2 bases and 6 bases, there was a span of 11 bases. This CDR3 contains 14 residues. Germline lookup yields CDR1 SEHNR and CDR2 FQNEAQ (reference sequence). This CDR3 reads CASSLTGGGNEQFF. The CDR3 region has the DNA TGTGCCAGCAGCTTAACAGGGGGGGGCAATGAGCAGTTCTTC.

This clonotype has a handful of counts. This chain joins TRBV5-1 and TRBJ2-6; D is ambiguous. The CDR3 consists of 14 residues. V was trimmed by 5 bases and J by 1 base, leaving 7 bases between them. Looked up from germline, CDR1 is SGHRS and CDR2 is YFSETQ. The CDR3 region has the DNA TGCGCCAGCAGAGTAACATCTGGGGCCAACGTCCTGACTTTC. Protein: CASRVTSGANVLTF.

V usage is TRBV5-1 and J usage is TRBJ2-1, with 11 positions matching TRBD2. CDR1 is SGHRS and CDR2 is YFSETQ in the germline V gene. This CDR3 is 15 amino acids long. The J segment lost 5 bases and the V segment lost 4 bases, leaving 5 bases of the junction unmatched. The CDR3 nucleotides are TGCGCCAGCAGCATTAGCGGGAGGGCCAACAATGAGCAGTTCTTC. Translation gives CASSISGRANNEQFF. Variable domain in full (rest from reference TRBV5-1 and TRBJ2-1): KAGVTQTPRYLIKTRGQQVTLSCSPISGHRSVSWYQQTPGQGLQFLFEYFSETQRNKGNFPGRFSGRQFSNSRSEMNVSTLELGDSALYLCASSISGRANNEQFFGPGTRLTVL.

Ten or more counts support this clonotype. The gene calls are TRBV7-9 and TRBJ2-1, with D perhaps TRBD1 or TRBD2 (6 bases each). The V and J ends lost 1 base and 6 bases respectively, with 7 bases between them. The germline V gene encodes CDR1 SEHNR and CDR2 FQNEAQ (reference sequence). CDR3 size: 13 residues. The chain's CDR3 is CASSLEGGNEQFF. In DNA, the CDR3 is TGTGCCAGCAGCTTAGAGGGGGGCAATGAGCAGTTCTTC.

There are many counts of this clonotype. The CDR3 region is CASSLGEEDTQYF. The CDR3 DNA is TGTGCCAGCAGTTTGGGGGAAGAGGATACGCAGTATTTT. The V and J genes are TRBV12-3 or TRBV12-4 and TRBJ2-3; D possibly matches TRBD1 or TRBD2 (5 bases each). The CDR3 is 13 amino acids. Trimming shortened V by 3 bases and J by 6 bases, and 10 bases separated the two germline ends.

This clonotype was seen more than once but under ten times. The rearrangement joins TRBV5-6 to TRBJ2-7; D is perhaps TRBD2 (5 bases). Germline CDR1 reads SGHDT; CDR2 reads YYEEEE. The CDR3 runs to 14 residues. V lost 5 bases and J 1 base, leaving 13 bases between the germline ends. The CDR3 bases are TGTGCCAGCAGTTCAAACCCGGGGTCCTACGAGCAGTACTTC. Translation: CASSSNPGSYEQYF.

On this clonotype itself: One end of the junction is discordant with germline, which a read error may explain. CDR3: CTSSPGTGVYEQYF. For the CDR3, the DNA is TGTACCAGCAGTCCCGGGACAGGGGTCTACGAGCAGTACTTC. The V and J genes are TRBV2 and TRBJ2-7; 10 nucleotides align to TRBD1. CDR1 and CDR2 from the germline V gene are SNHLY and FYNNEI. This CDR3 contains 14 residues.

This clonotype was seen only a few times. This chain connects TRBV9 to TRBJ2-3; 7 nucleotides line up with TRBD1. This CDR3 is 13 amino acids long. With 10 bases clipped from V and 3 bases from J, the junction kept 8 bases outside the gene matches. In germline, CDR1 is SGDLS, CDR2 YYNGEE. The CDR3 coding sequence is TGTGCCTCTCAGGGGGAGTGGACAGATACGCAGTATTTT. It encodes CASQGEWTDTQYF.

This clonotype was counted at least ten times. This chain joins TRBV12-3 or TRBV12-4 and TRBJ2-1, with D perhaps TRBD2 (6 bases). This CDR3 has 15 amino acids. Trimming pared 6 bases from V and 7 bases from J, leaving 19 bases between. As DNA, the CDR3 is TGTGCCAGCAGCCTCGACGGGAGTCTGGGGAATGAGCAGTTCTTC. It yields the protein CASSLDGSLGNEQFF.